The 11 T cell receptor beta chains below were found in one sample sequenced in a study of cytomegalovirus exposure and HLA in healthy donors (dated by TCRdb to about 2017). Library method: the immunoSEQ multiplex PCR assay. A mixture of 60 forward primers for TCR Vbeta segments and 13 reverse primers for TCR Jbeta segments was used in the multiplex PCR. TCRdb took over this immuneACCESS table, retaining in-frame rearrangements with V and J assigned. Such tables are incomplete; in checked studies, under half of the missing clones stem from an unresolved V gene, and the remainder is unexplained. The sample yields about 140,000 clones; less than 10% were counted once. The ten largest clones capture 1.8% of the sample. The sequenced sample was PBMCs. The receptors were gathered from a man between 50 and 59 years old in good health and CMV-seronegative.

The V gene is TRBV7-9, the J gene TRBJ1-2; possibly TRBD1 for D (6 bases). The length of the CDR3 is 14 residues. Trimming removed 6 bases from V and 8 bases from J, with 19 bases in between. CDR1 and CDR2 from the germline V gene are SEHNR and FQNEAQ (reference sequence). The CDR3 region has the DNA TGTGCCAGCAGTTCCGACAGGTCCGGGGGGGGCTACACCTTC. Translated, it gives CASSSDRSGGGYTF.

V gene TRBV6-5 combines with J gene TRBJ2-1, with D possibly TRBD2 on 5 matching bases. CDR3 size: 12 residues. Germline CDR1 MNHEY, CDR2 SVGAGI. V gave up 1 base and J gave up 8 bases, with 6 bases separating them. The CDR3 loop reads CASSYWGDEQFF. The CDR3 coding sequence is TGTGCCAGCAGTTACTGGGGAGATGAGCAGTTCTTC.

The CDR3 bases are TGTGCCAGCATGGGGCCGGGACGACGCGGGGCCACCTACAATGAGCAGTTCTTC. This codes for CASMGPGRRGATYNEQFF. V is TRBV27 and J is TRBJ2-1; D may be TRBD2 (6 bases). The V gene lost 7 bases and the J gene lost 2 bases, with 24 bases spanning the gap. Germline V gene data show CDR1 as MNHEY and CDR2 as SMNVEV (reference sequence). The CDR3 loop spans 18 amino acids.

This clone was found a few times. The chain joins TRBV28 to TRBJ2-3, with 13 bases identical to TRBD2. Trimming removed 6 bases from V and 4 bases from J; junction bases left unmatched: 1. This CDR3 is 14 amino acids long. Germline V CDR1 and CDR2: MDHEN, SYDVKM. The chain's CDR3 is CASRTSGRSDTQYF. The CDR3 nucleotides are TGTGCCAGCAGGACTAGCGGGAGGTCAGATACGCAGTATTTT.

The chain links TRBV5-1 to TRBJ1-1, with unresolved D. The CDR3 is 16 residues long. Germline assignment: CDR1 SGHRS and CDR2 YFSETQ. V was clipped by 3 bases and J by 0 bases, with 15 bases between them. The CDR3 reads CASSSAIRVLNTEAFF. As DNA, the CDR3 is TGCGCCAGCAGCTCTGCTATCCGGGTCTTGAACACTGAAGCTTTCTTT.

A few counts support this clone. The chain joins TRBV16 to TRBJ2-7, with D tentatively TRBD2 (6 bases). This CDR3 spans 15 amino acids. Germline CDR1 KGHSY, CDR2 FQNENV. V was pared by 4 bases and J by 9 bases, with 22 bases between. CDR3 protein: CASSPLMERKAGQYF. CDR3 nucleotide sequence: TGTGCCAGCAGCCCTTTGATGGAGAGAAAAGCGGGGCAGTACTTC.

The V gene is TRBV27, the J gene TRBJ1-6; D ambiguous. Germline V lookup: CDR1 MNHEY, CDR2 SMNVEV (reference sequence). The CDR3 length is 13 residues. Trimming stripped 8 bases from V and 0 bases from J, with 5 bases between. The CDR3 nucleotides read TGTGCCAGCCAAATCTCCTATAATTCACCCCTCCACTTT. This sequence encodes CASQISYNSPLHF.

V is TRBV28 and J is TRBJ2-7, with 8 nucleotides matching TRBD2. The CDR3 is 17 residues long. CDR1 and CDR2 (germline): MDHEN, SYDVKM. Unmatched junction bases numbered 10, after V lost 3 bases and J lost 0 bases. Here the CDR3 DNA reads TGTGCCAGCAGTTTGTCCCTCGGGACTAGAACCTCCTACGAGCAGTACTTC. It is translated as CASSLSLGTRTSYEQYF.

In its sample, this clone was seen a few times. V usage is TRBV2 and J usage is TRBJ1-1; unclear D gene. Germline V gives CDR1 SNHLY, CDR2 FYNNEI. V was cut by 0 bases and J by 3 bases, with 8 bases left in between. This CDR3 contains 14 residues. CDR3 bases: TGTGCCAGCAGTGAAGCACCCGAGGACACTGAAGCTTTCTTT. It encodes CASSEAPEDTEAFF. The whole variable domain, remainder taken from reference TRBV2 and TRBJ1-1, is EPEVTQTPSHQVTQMGQEVILRCVPISNHLYFYWYRQILGQKVEFLVSFYNNEISEKSEIFDDQFSVERPDGSNFTLKIRSTKLEDSAMYFCASSEAPEDTEAFFGQGTRLTVV.

The V gene is TRBV19, the J gene TRBJ2-7, with D possibly matching TRBD1 (5 bases). The CDR3 runs to 13 residues. The germline V gene encodes CDR1 LNHDA and CDR2 SQIVND (reference sequence). The V gene lost 5 bases and the J gene lost 6 bases, with 14 bases spanning the gap. DNA for the CDR3: TGTGCCAGTAGTCAGCAGGGAAAGGGCGAGCAGTACTTC. Protein: CASSQQGKGEQYF.

This chain joins TRBV10-1 and TRBJ2-5; TRBD2 matches at 14 bases. The CDR3 spans 15 residues. Germline V gives CDR1 WNHNN, CDR2 SYGVQD (reference sequence). The ends lost 8 bases at V and 3 bases at J; junction bases unmatched: 5. CDR3 sequence: CASAPGLAGEETQYF. CDR3 nucleotide sequence: TGCGCCAGCGCTCCGGGACTAGCGGGAGAAGAGACCCAGTACTTC.